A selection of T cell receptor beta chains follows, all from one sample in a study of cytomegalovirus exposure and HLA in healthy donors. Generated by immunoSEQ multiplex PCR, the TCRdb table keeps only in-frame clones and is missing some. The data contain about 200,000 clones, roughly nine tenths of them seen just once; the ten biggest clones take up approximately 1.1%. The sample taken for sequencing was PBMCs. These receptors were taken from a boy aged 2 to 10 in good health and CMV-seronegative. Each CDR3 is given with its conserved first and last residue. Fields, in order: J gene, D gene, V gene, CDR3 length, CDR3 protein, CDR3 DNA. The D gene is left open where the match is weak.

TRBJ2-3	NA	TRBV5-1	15	CASSLGLGQTDTQYF	TGCGCCAGCAGCTTGGGTCTGGGGCAAACAGATACGCAGTATTTT
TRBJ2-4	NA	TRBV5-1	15	CASSLSVTEKNIQYF	TGCGCCAGCAGCTTGTCTGTGACAGAGAAAAACATTCAGTACTTC
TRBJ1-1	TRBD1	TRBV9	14	CASSPRQGSAEAFF	TGTGCCAGCAGCCCCCGACAGGGTTCCGCTGAAGCTTTCTTT
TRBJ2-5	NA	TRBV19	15	CASSMQWPPTREQYF	TGTGCCAGTAGTATGCAGTGGCCCCCGACTCGGGAGCAGTACTTC
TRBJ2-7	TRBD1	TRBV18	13	CASSPRQGNEQYF	TGTGCCAGCTCACCAAGACAGGGGAACGAGCAGTACTTC
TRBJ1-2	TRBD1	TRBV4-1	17	CASSLQDRVVGDYGYTF	TGCGCCAGCAGCCTCCAGGACAGGGTTGTTGGAGACTATGGCTACACCTTC
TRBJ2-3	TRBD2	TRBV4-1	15	CASTDRDYSTDTQYF	TGCGCCAGCACTGACCGGGACTATAGCACAGATACGCAGTATTTT
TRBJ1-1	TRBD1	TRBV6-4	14	CASRETGRDTEAFF	TGTGCCAGCAGGGAGACAGGGCGGGACACTGAAGCTTTCTTT
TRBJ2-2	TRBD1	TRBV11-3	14	CASSTGQGSGELFF	TGTGCCAGCAGCACCGGACAGGGTAGCGGGGAGCTGTTTTTT
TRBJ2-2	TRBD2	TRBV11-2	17	CASSLAQGLQNTGELFF	TGTGCCAGCAGCCTGGCCCAGGGACTACAGAACACCGGGGAGCTGTTTTTT
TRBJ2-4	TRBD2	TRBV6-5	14	CASTQAGVENIQYF	TGTGCCAGCACCCAAGCGGGAGTCGAAAACATTCAGTACTTC
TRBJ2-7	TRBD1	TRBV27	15	CASSFGRDRVSEQYF	TGTGCCAGCAGTTTCGGTCGGGACAGGGTCTCCGAGCAGTACTTC
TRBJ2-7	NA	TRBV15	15	CATSRPTGLFYEQYF	TGTGCCACCAGCAGACCTACAGGGTTATTTTACGAGCAGTACTTC
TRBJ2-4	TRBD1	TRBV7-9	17	CASSKSDRGIQLSIQYF	TGTGCCAGCAGCAAATCCGACAGGGGGATTCAGCTTAGCATTCAGTACTTC
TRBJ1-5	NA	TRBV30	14	CAWSLGHSNQPQHF	TGTGCCTGGAGCCTCGGACACAGCAATCAGCCCCAGCATTTT
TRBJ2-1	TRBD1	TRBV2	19	CASTWGGTGAIDSYNEQFF	TGTGCCAGCACCTGGGGGGGGACAGGGGCCATTGATTCCTACAATGAGCAGTTCTTC
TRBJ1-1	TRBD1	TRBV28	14	CASSFPQGVTEAFF	TGTGCCAGCAGTTTTCCACAGGGGGTAACTGAAGCTTTCTTT
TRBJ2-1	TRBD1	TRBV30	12	CAWSVQGDEQFF	TGTGCCTGGAGTGTACAGGGGGATGAGCAGTTCTTC
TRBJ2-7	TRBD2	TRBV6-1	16	CASSEFLAGGVYEQYF	TGTGCCAGCAGTGAGTTCCTAGCGGGGGGCGTCTACGAGCAGTACTTC
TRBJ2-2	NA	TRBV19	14	CASSIRGNTGELFF	TGTGCCAGTAGTATTCGGGGGAACACCGGGGAGCTGTTTTTT